These 11 T cell receptor beta chains originate from one sample sequenced in a study of OX40 agonist ivuxolimab in advanced cancers. TCRdb's table, derived via immunoSEQ multiplex PCR, lists solely in-frame clones and lacks some. Of over 8,000 clones in the sample, 88% were seen once. Material: CD4+ or CD8+ T cells sorted from blood, obtained in a trial of the OX40 agonist ivuxolimab. All receptors come from an adult with an advanced solid tumor such as melanoma, head and neck, liver or kidney cancer.

This clone has just a few counts. V and J are TRBV7-6 and TRBJ1-1; a possible D gene is TRBD1 (5 bases). The V gene lost 0 bases and the J gene lost 1 base, with 6 bases spanning the gap. The CDR3 extends over 14 amino acids. Per the germline V gene, CDR1 is SGHVS and CDR2 is FNYEAQ. As DNA, the CDR3 is TGTGCCAGCAGCTTAGCGGGGACGAACACTGAAGCTTTCTTT. The encoded protein is CASSLAGTNTEAFF.

The gene calls are TRBV7-6 and TRBJ1-2; TRBD1 is a possible D gene (6 bases). In germline, CDR1 is SGHVS, CDR2 FNYEAQ. The ends were cut back, 5 bases at V and 4 bases at J, with 14 bases in the middle. The CDR3 runs to 14 residues. The CDR3 DNA is TGTGCCAGCAGCCAGACGACAGGCATCTATGGCTACACCTTC. This codes for CASSQTTGIYGYTF.

The J gene is TRBJ2-7, the V gene TRBV11-3; D is unresolved. The CDR3 spans 13 residues. In germline, CDR1 is SGHNT, CDR2 YENEEA. Trimming pared 3 bases from V and 6 bases from J, leaving 12 bases between. This CDR3 is CASSFPLEREQYF. The CDR3 DNA sequence: TGTGCCAGCAGCTTCCCCCTAGAACGCGAGCAGTACTTC. Full variable domain (missing parts from reference TRBV11-3 and TRBJ2-7): EAGVVQSPRYKIIEKKQPVAFWCNPISGHNTLYWYLQNLGQGPELLIRYENEEAVDDSQLPKDRFSAERLKGVDSTLKIQPAELGDSAVYLCASSFPLEREQYFGPGTRLTVT.

The gene calls are TRBV28 and TRBJ1-1; tentative D call: TRBD1 (5 bases). The V end lost 6 bases, the J end lost 3 bases, and 14 bases lay between the germline ends. The CDR3 has 14 amino acids. CDR1 is MDHEN, CDR2 SYDVKM, per germline. As DNA, the CDR3 is TGTGCCAGCAGCCCCGATCAGGGCTACACTGAAGCTTTCTTT. Protein sequence: CASSPDQGYTEAFF.

A few counts support this clone. The V gene is TRBV4-3, the J gene TRBJ1-1, with 10 positions matching TRBD1. This CDR3 spans 15 amino acids. The V gene's germline CDR1 is LGHNA and CDR2 YSLEER. With V trimmed by 2 bases and J by 5 bases, 5 bases remained unmatched. Here the CDR3 reads CASSQSGQGWTEAFF. CDR3 in DNA: TGCGCCAGCAGCCAATCGGGACAGGGGTGGACTGAAGCTTTCTTT.

This sequence joins TRBV6-5 and TRBJ1-4, with D hard to call. CDR1 and CDR2 (germline): MNHEY, SVGAGI. V lost 0 bases, J lost 8 bases, and 10 bases lay in between. This CDR3 spans 14 amino acids. The CDR3 region is CASSYSAGGEKLFF. The DNA of the CDR3 is TGTGCCAGCAGTTACTCGGCGGGTGGGGAAAAACTGTTTTTT.

The chain uses TRBV10-2 and TRBJ2-1; D not resolved. The CDR3 length is 10 residues. The V end was cut by 6 bases, the J end by 5 bases, with 2 bases between. Germline V lookup: CDR1 WSHSY, CDR2 SAAADI. As DNA, the CDR3 is TGCGCCAGCAGGAACAATGAGCAGTTCTTC. The encoded protein is CASRNNEQFF.

The chain links TRBV5-8 to TRBJ1-1, with D unclear. The CDR3 contains 12 residues. V lost 1 base and J 4 bases, leaving 5 bases between the germline ends. The germline CDR1 and CDR2 sequences are SGHTS and YDEGEE. The CDR3 sequence: CASSLLVTEAFF. DNA for the CDR3: TGTGCCAGCAGCTTGTTGGTCACTGAAGCTTTCTTT.

CDR3 in DNA: TGTGCCAGCAGCTCCCGGGACCTTACGACAGATACGCAGTATTTT. Translation gives CASSSRDLTTDTQYF. The gene calls are TRBV5-8 and TRBJ2-3; D possibly matches TRBD1 or TRBD2 (5 bases each). Per germline, CDR1 SGHTS and CDR2 YDEGEE. Trimming removed 3 bases from V and 3 bases from J, with 14 bases in between. CDR3 length: 15 amino acids.

This sequence joins TRBV4-3 and TRBJ2-7; D is undetermined. CDR3 length: 17 amino acids. Looked up from germline, CDR1 is LGHNA and CDR2 is YSLEER. Trimming left V 0 bases short and J 0 bases short, with 15 bases between. CDR3 protein: CASSQESFGSSSYEQYF. The DNA of the CDR3 is TGCGCCAGCAGCCAAGAGAGTTTCGGGTCGAGCTCCTACGAGCAGTACTTC.

V and J are TRBV7-2 and TRBJ2-7; 9 nucleotides line up with TRBD1. J gave up 1 base and V 0 bases, and 4 bases lay outside the gene matches. CDR3 length: 16 residues. Germline V CDR1 and CDR2: SGHTA, FQGNSA. The CDR3 nucleotides read TGTGCCAGCAGCTTAGCCAACAGGGGGCTTTCCTACGAGCAGTACTTC. Amino acid sequence: CASSLANRGLSYEQYF.